Below, 20 T cell receptor beta chains from the same sample are listed, as sequenced in a study of cytomegalovirus exposure and HLA in healthy donors (dated by TCRdb to 2016 to 2017). Library prep was done by the immunoSEQ multiplex PCR assay. A mixture of 60 forward primers for TCR Vbeta segments and 13 reverse primers for TCR Jbeta segments was used in the multiplex PCR. In TCRdb, the immuneACCESS table is reduced to in-frame sequences with V and J assigned. These tables do not hold every clone; where another copy was compared, an unresolved V gene accounts for under half, and the others remain unexplained. The sample yields 150,000 to 160,000 clones; 80% were counted once. 10% to 15% of the sample is in the top ten clones. Sequenced sample: PBMCs. Receptor source: a man aged 25 to 45 in good health and CMV-seropositive.

The V gene is TRBV7-2, the J gene TRBJ2-5; 9 bases map to TRBD1. V dropped 4 bases and J dropped 4; count of bases not matched to a gene: 13. The CDR3 sequence is 17 residues long. Germline CDR1 and CDR2: SGHTA and FQGNSA. DNA of the CDR3: TGTGCCAGCAGCTCGAGTTGGGACAGGGAGGAACGAGAGACCCAGTACTTC. Protein: CASSSSWDREERETQYF.

The chain combines TRBV6-5 with TRBJ1-2; a possible D gene is TRBD1 (6 bases). V was trimmed by 6 bases and J by 4 bases, leaving 9 bases between them. Germline CDR1 MNHEY, CDR2 SVGAGI. CDR3 size: 12 residues. The CDR3 nucleotides are TGTGCCAGCAGCCCGGACAGCTATGGCTACACCTTC. Amino acids: CASSPDSYGYTF.

The chain recombines TRBV2 with TRBJ2-7; D might be TRBD1 (5 bases). The CDR3 is 15 amino acids. The germline V gene encodes CDR1 SNHLY and CDR2 FYNNEI. The V and J ends lost 1 base and 5 bases respectively, with 15 bases between them. CDR3 in amino acids: CASSEVGEGPNEQYF. In DNA form, the CDR3 reads TGTGCCAGCAGTGAAGTAGGGGAAGGGCCCAACGAGCAGTACTTC.

This clone was seen only a few times. The chain uses TRBV4-2 and TRBJ2-5, with a possible D match to TRBD1 (5 bases). Trimming pared 1 base from V and 5 bases from J, leaving 20 bases between. From germline, CDR1 is LGHNA and CDR2 YNFKEQ. CDR3 size: 17 residues. The CDR3 nucleotides are TGTGCCAGCAGCCAAGGTGTAGGGGATCCTGCCTGGGAGACCCAGTACTTC. Its translation is CASSQGVGDPAWETQYF.

This CDR3 reads CASSLDRRYGYTF. The CDR3 DNA reads as TGTGCCAGCAGTTTGGACAGGCGCTATGGCTACACCTTC. J is TRBJ1-2 and V is TRBV28, with TRBD1 identical over 7 bases. Germline V gene data show CDR1 as MDHEN and CDR2 as SYDVKM. There are 13 residues in the CDR3. J lost 4 bases, V lost 3 bases, and 2 bases had no gene match.

The chain is built from TRBV5-5 and TRBJ2-7; 8 bases are shared with TRBD2. Germline lookup yields CDR1 SGHKS and CDR2 YYEKEE (reference sequence). After removal of 1 base from V and 1 base from J, the junction contained 10 bases not matched to a gene. The CDR3 is 17 residues long. The CDR3 nucleotides read TGTGCCAGCAGCTTGAGCGGACTAGCTCCTTCTTCCTACGAGCAGTACTTC. It codes for CASSLSGLAPSSYEQYF.

There are a few counts of this clone. The CDR3 loop reads CASSYSRRGLDQPQHF. For the CDR3, the DNA is TGTGCCAGCAGTTACTCAAGGAGGGGGCTTGATCAGCCCCAGCATTTT. This sequence joins TRBV6-6 and TRBJ1-5, with 7 bases lining up with TRBD1. The V gene's germline CDR1 is MNHNY and CDR2 SVGAGI (reference sequence). This CDR3 is 16 amino acids long. V shed 0 bases and J 5 bases; nucleotides not matched to a gene: 7.

The chain employs TRBV4-1 and TRBJ1-5, with D hard to call. The V end lost 1 base, the J end lost 0 bases, and 4 bases lay between the germline ends. Germline V gene sequence: CDR1 MGHRA, CDR2 YSYEKL. This CDR3 is 14 amino acids long. This CDR3 reads CASSQGVSNQPQHF. The DNA for the CDR3 is TGCGCCAGCAGCCAAGGAGTTAGCAATCAGCCCCAGCATTTT.

The rearrangement links TRBV5-1 to TRBJ2-2, with D possibly being TRBD2 (6 bases). CDR1 is SGHRS and CDR2 is YFSETQ in the germline V gene. The CDR3 runs to 16 residues. V gave up 4 bases and J gave up 6 bases, with 19 bases separating them. The CDR3 DNA is TGCGCCAGCAGCCCGGAGGGGCAGAGCCCTCCCGGGGAGCTGTTTTTT. This sequence encodes CASSPEGQSPPGELFF. Supplemented by reference TRBV5-1 and TRBJ2-2, the full variable domain reads KAGVTQTPRYLIKTRGQQVTLSCSPISGHRSVSWYQQTPGQGLQFLFEYFSETQRNKGNFPGRFSGRQFSNSRSEMNVSTLELGDSALYLCASSPEGQSPPGELFFGEGSRLTVL.

This clone was recorded a few times. The chain links TRBV13 to TRBJ2-7, with 9 bases identical to TRBD1. V lost 4 bases and J lost 7; bases outside the gene matches: 2. Germline-derived CDR1 and CDR2 are PRHDT and FYEKMQ (reference sequence). This CDR3 has 12 residues. The CDR3 DNA reads as TGTGCCAGCAGCTACAGGGGGCGTGAGCAGTACTTC. It yields the protein CASSYRGREQYF. Drawing the rest from reference TRBV13 and TRBJ2-7, the complete variable domain is AAGVIQSPRHLIKEKRETATLKCYPIPRHDTVYWYQQGPGQDPQFLISFYEKMQSDKGSIPDRFSAQQFSDYHSELNMSSLELGDSALYFCASSYRGREQYFGPGTRLTVT.

The chain couples TRBV11-2 to TRBJ2-1, with a weak D call TRBD2 (7 bases). The CDR3 is 15 amino acids. Germline V gives CDR1 SGHAT, CDR2 FQNNGV. V was trimmed by 0 bases and J by 7 bases, leaving 13 bases between them. This CDR3 reads CASSLEAGAVNEQFF. The CDR3, as DNA: TGTGCCAGCAGCTTAGAGGCGGGGGCAGTAAATGAGCAGTTCTTC.

V is TRBV30 and J is TRBJ2-7, with D tentatively TRBD2 (6 bases). V was shortened by 2 bases and J by 6 bases, with 14 bases between the two germline ends. Per germline, CDR1 GTSNPN and CDR2 SVGIG (reference sequence). This CDR3 is 13 amino acids long. CDR3 residues: CAWSPIFGGEQYF. The CDR3 region has the DNA TGTGCCTGGAGTCCCATTTTCGGGGGCGAGCAGTACTTC.

This clone occurred a few times. The chain carries TRBV4-2 and TRBJ2-3; a possible D gene is TRBD2 (6 bases). Germline V lookup: CDR1 LGHNA, CDR2 YNFKEQ. CDR3 length: 16 residues. Trimming pared 0 bases from V and 4 bases from J, leaving 14 bases between. The CDR3 DNA is TGTGCCAGCAGCCAAGATCTTGCGGGAATGTCAGATACGCAGTATTTT. This sequence encodes CASSQDLAGMSDTQYF.

The genes are TRBV2 and TRBJ1-4; tentatively, D is TRBD1 (5 bases). CDR3 length: 14 residues. Germline V gene data show CDR1 as SNHLY and CDR2 as FYNNEI. Trimming cost V 6 bases and J 8 bases, with 16 bases left between them. In nucleotides, the CDR3 is TGTGCCAGCAGGCCCGTGGGGCTAGGCGAAAAACTGTTTTTT. It translates to CASRPVGLGEKLFF.

Only a few counts were recorded for this clone. This CDR3 is CASSSGNQPQHF. The CDR3 coding sequence is TGTGCCAGCAGTTCGGGCAATCAGCCCCAGCATTTT. The V call is TRBV27, the J call TRBJ1-5; D is ambiguous. CDR3 size: 12 residues. Germline CDR1 MNHEY, CDR2 SMNVEV (reference sequence). V was shortened by 4 bases and J by 2 bases, with 3 bases between the two germline ends.

The gene calls are TRBV5-6 and TRBJ2-1; TRBD2 is a possible D gene (6 bases). V gave up 1 base and J gave up 3 bases, with 17 bases separating them. Germline loops: CDR1 SGHDT, CDR2 YYEEEE. The CDR3 contains 17 residues. CDR3 in DNA: TGTGCCAGCAGCTTGCTGGCGGGGCGAGCAAGCTACAATGAGCAGTTCTTC. Translation: CASSLLAGRASYNEQFF.

This clone came up a few times. This chain joins TRBV9 and TRBJ2-1, with TRBD1 matching over 7 bases. The CDR3 has 16 amino acids. Germline trimming cut 0 bases from V and 1 base from J; bases unmatched to any gene: 4. Germline V CDR1 and CDR2: SGDLS, YYNGEE. This chain's CDR3 is CASSVGVRGSYNEQFF. The CDR3 DNA is TGTGCCAGCAGCGTAGGTGTCAGGGGGTCCTACAATGAGCAGTTCTTC.

The chain has TRBV19 and TRBJ1-5, with D possibly TRBD1 on 6 matching bases. Germline V lookup: CDR1 LNHDA, CDR2 SQIVND (reference sequence). With 3 bases removed from V and 4 bases from J, the gap between germline ends came to 10 bases. The CDR3 sequence is 14 residues long. Written as DNA, the CDR3 is TGTGCCAGTAGTATCGGACAGAAAAATCAGCCCCAGCATTTT. This codes for CASSIGQKNQPQHF. The whole variable domain, filled in from reference TRBV19 and TRBJ1-5, reads DGGITQSPKYLFRKEGQNVTLSCEQNLNHDAMYWYRQDPGQGLRLIYYSQIVNDFQKGDIAEGYSVSREKKESFPLTVTSAQKNPTAFYLCASSIGQKNQPQHFGDGTRLSIL.

V is TRBV2 and J is TRBJ1-2, with D unclear. V lost 6 bases to trimming and J lost 0 bases, with 11 bases between them. Looked up from germline, CDR1 is SNHLY and CDR2 is FYNNEI. There are 14 residues in the CDR3. In DNA, the CDR3 is TGTGCCAGCAGACAAGACATTTCTAACTATGGCTACACCTTC. Its translation is CASRQDISNYGYTF.

This clone occurred a few times. The V call is TRBV5-1, the J call TRBJ2-2; TRBD2 matches at 7 bases. J gave up 2 bases and V 1 base, and 5 bases lay outside the gene matches. The germline CDR1 and CDR2 sequences are SGHRS and YFSETQ. This CDR3 spans 16 amino acids. The CDR3 spells CASSLRLAVNTGELFF. Written as DNA, the CDR3 is TGCGCCAGCAGCTTGCGCCTAGCGGTTAACACCGGGGAGCTGTTTTTT.